This TCR beta chain was sequenced for a study of neurological immune-mediated disorders. In TCRdb, the 5' RACE reads were re-called with MiXCR into one record per CDR3 protein. The table has about 59,000 distinct CDR3 sequences, roughly 13% seen once. The germline V gene encodes CDR1 SGHTA and CDR2 FQGNSA. This CDR3 region has 14 residues. The V end lost 5 bases, the J end lost 6 bases, and 16 bases lay between the germline ends. The table lists this clonotype with many counts. The rearrangement links TRBV7-2 to TRBJ1-1; the D gene is possibly TRBD1 (5 bases). Sequencing was done on a sample of PBMCs. The clonotype comes from an older woman with HTLV-1-associated myelopathy (HAM/TSP). CDR3 bases: TGTGCCAGCAGCCCCCCCGGTCGGGGCGCTGAAGCTTTCTTT. It specifies CASSPPGRGAEAFF.